The clone carrying this T cell receptor (beta chain) has just a few counts. As yet, its antigen is unknown. Researchers reported that TCR beta cDNA libraries carried unique molecular identifiers. TCRdb re-called the PCR reads with MiXCR, one entry per CDR3 protein. In the table there are about 540,000 distinct CDR3 sequences, around 34% of which are singletons. The CDR3 length is 15 residues. Trimming cost V 2 bases and J 4 bases, with 14 bases left between them. The V gene's germline CDR1 is SGHAT and CDR2 FQNNGV. This sample was taken from a study of post-analysis software for immune sequencing data. Study conclusions and caveats: Controls showed significantly higher normalized Chao1 diversity than did multiple sclerosis patients. TRBV5-6, TRBV5-1 and TRBV20-1 were among roughly five TRBV segments more frequent in patients than controls.

The sequenced sample consisted of blood. This clonotype was sampled from a girl under 18 with multiple sclerosis. The J gene is TRBJ1-2, the V gene TRBV11-2; TRBD1 might be the D (5 bases). For the CDR3, the DNA is TGTGCCAGCAGCTTAACCATACAGGAAGTCTATGGCTACACCTTC. Translation: CASSLTIQEVYGYTF.